These 25 T cell receptor beta chains were all obtained from the same sample, sequenced in a study of tumor and adjacent non-tumor tissue in lung cancer. The library came from three nested PCR rounds adapted from ARM-PCR protocols. TCRdb itself ran the multiplex PCR reads through MiXCR, one entry per CDR3 protein. This sample carries approximately 100,000 distinct CDR3 sequences, 62% of them seen once, and the ten largest clones take around 19%. RNA was extracted from bulk tissue without any cell sorting. More than 3 cm separated this lung sample from the edge of the tumor. The material sequenced was distant non-tumor lung tissue. These receptors were obtained from a man aged 55 to 70 with non-small cell lung cancer.

In regard to this clonotype: Since a much larger clone is just one base distant, this may be a read error. The chain couples TRBV20-1 to TRBJ1-2; 10 positions match TRBD1. CDR1 DFQATT and CDR2 SNEGSKA come from the germline V gene (reference sequence). The CDR3 length is 15 residues. The CDR3 sequence: CNANHQTGGNYGYTF. For the CDR3, the DNA is TGCAATGCTAATCATCAGACAGGGGGCAACTATGGCTACACCTTC.

A word on this clonotype: One end of the junction fails to match germline, which may point to a read error. The chain recombines TRBV6-2 or TRBV6-3 with TRBJ1-5; 9 nucleotides line up with TRBD1. Germline values: CDR1 MNHEY, CDR2 SVGEGT. The CDR3 contains 15 residues. The CDR3 bases are TGTGCCAGCTGTTACCTGGACAGGGGATATCAGCCCCGGCATTTT. Its protein is CASCYLDRGYQPRHF.

A word on this clonotype: Because the CDR3 is missing its conserved closing phenylalanine or tryptophan, this is likely a read error. The genes are TRBV29-1 and TRBJ2-6; the D is unclear. The length of the CDR3 is 15 residues. From germline, CDR1 is SQVTM and CDR2 ANQGSEA. CDR3 residues: CSVVLAHSGVNVLTS. CDR3 nucleotide sequence: TGCAGCGTTGTGCTCGCCCACTCTGGGGTCAACGTCCTGACTTCC.

Remarks on this clonotype: An end of the junction does not agree with germline; a read error may underlie this. V gene TRBV6-2 or TRBV6-3 combines with J gene TRBJ2-4, with 9 bases identical to TRBD2. Germline CDR1 MNHEY, CDR2 SVGEGT. The CDR3 totals 16 residues. The CDR3 region is CVSSPGLAGATNIQYF. CDR3 coding DNA: TGTGTCAGCAGTCCGGGACTAGCAGGAGCTACAAACATTCAGTACTTC.

The J gene is TRBJ1-1, the V gene TRBV29-1, with TRBD1 as a possible D gene (5 bases). Deletions cut 6 bases from V and 8 bases from J, with 22 bases between. The germline V gene has CDR1 SQVTM and CDR2 ANQGSEA. This CDR3 has 14 residues. In DNA, the CDR3 is TGCAGCGTCCTAGTGGAGGGGCGGGGGAACGAAGCTTTCTTT. It codes for CSVLVEGRGNEAFF.

The sample holds one count of this clonotype. Possible read error: a much larger clone is one base away. The DNA for the CDR3 is TGTGCCAGCAGCTTGATAGCCCCCCGAGCGGGAGTCTTCACCGGGGAGCTGTTTTTT. This translates into CASSLIAPRAGVFTGELFF. The rearrangement uses TRBV5-6 and TRBJ2-2; 8 bases align to TRBD2. CDR1 and CDR2 from the germline V gene are SGHDT and YYEEEE. Trimming cost V 1 base and J 4 bases; bases outside gene matches: 15. The CDR3 runs to 19 residues.

The gene calls are TRBV23-1 and TRBJ2-2, with D perhaps given as TRBD1 or TRBD2 (6 bases each). TRBV23-1 is flagged as an ORF with uncertain function. The CDR3 contains 16 residues. Trimming stripped 3 bases from V and 7 bases from J, with 18 bases between. Here the CDR3 reads CASSHRASGEDGELFF. For the CDR3, the DNA is TGCGCCAGCAGTCATCGGGCGTCAGGGGAGGACGGGGAGCTGTTTTTT.

Many counts were recorded for this clonotype. The chain uses TRBV14 and TRBJ1-6; D ambiguous. The V end was cut by 3 bases, the J end by 7 bases, with 10 bases between. CDR1 and CDR2 (germline): SGHDN, FVKESK. This CDR3 is built from 14 residues. CDR3 coding DNA: TGTGCCAGCAGCCAGAGCCTTCCAAATTCACCCCTCCACTTT. This sequence encodes CASSQSLPNSPLHF. Combining the CDR3 with reference TRBV14 and TRBJ1-6 gives the whole variable domain EAGVTQFPSHSVIEKGQTVTLRCDPISGHDNLYWYRRVMGKEIKFLLHFVKESKQDESGMPNNRFLAERTGGTYSTLKVQPAELEDSGVYFCASSQSLPNSPLHFGNGTRLTVT.

This clonotype was picked up one time. A much larger clone differs from this one at a single base, so this may be a read error. V gene TRBV7-9 combines with J gene TRBJ1-2; TRBD1 is a possible D gene (6 bases). The V gene lost 6 bases and the J gene lost 5 bases, with 16 bases spanning the gap. The CDR3 is made up of 14 amino acids. The V gene's germline CDR1 is SEHNR and CDR2 FQNEAQ (reference sequence). The chain's CDR3 is CASRQTGGEYGYTF. The CDR3 nucleotides read TGTGCCAGCAGGCAAACGGGGGGCGAATATGGCTACACCTTC.

As to this clonotype: A read error may produce the germline difference seen at one junction end. The CDR3 region has the DNA TGTCCCAGCAGTTACGGGGATACGCGGTATTTT. It is translated as CPSSYGDTRYF. J is TRBJ2-3 and V is TRBV6-2 or TRBV6-3; a weak D match, TRBD2 (5 bases). Germline-derived CDR1 and CDR2 are MNHEY and SVGEGT. The CDR3 has 11 amino acids.

In its sample, this clonotype was seen many times. One end of the junction fails to match germline, which may point to a read error. In nucleotides, the CDR3 is TGCGGTATCATCGGACAGGGAAATTCACCCCTCCACTTT. This gives the protein CGIIGQGNSPLHF. This chain uses TRBV6-6 with TRBJ1-6, with 8 bases that match TRBD1. Germline V gives CDR1 MNHNY, CDR2 SVGAGI (reference sequence). CDR3 length: 13 residues.

As regards this clonotype: A read error may produce the germline difference seen at one junction end. The chain joins TRBV4-2 to TRBJ2-7, with 13 bases lining up with TRBD2. The germline V gene has CDR1 LGHNA and CDR2 YNFKEQ. The CDR3 has 16 residues. In DNA form, the CDR3 reads TGTGCCAGCAACCAAGATGGGACTAGCGGGAACTACGGGCAGTACTTC. Translating gives CASNQDGTSGNYGQYF.

About this clonotype itself: A much larger clone lies one base from this, so it may be a read error. The chain has TRBV6-5 and TRBJ2-2; TRBD1 might be the D (6 bases). Germline values: CDR1 MNHEY, CDR2 SVGAGI. CDR3 length equals 15 residues. CDR3 loop: CASSPYRVLTEELFF. DNA for the CDR3: TGTGCCAGCAGTCCATACAGGGTTTTGACCGAGGAGCTGTTTTTT.

Of note for this clonotype: Mismatch with germline at one junction end may stem from a read error. The chain joins TRBV5-6 to TRBJ2-7; 9 nucleotides line up with TRBD2. Germline V gene lookup returns CDR1 SGHDT and CDR2 YYEEEE. The CDR3 runs 14 residues. The CDR3, as DNA: TGTACCAGCACCGCCGGGACTAGCACCCACGAGCGGTACTTC. Protein product: CTSTAGTSTHERYF.

The rearrangement links TRBV20-1 to TRBJ2-1; 8 bases are a match to TRBD2. V dropped 5 bases and J dropped 7; count of bases not matched to a gene: 13. The CDR3 contains 15 residues. The germline gives CDR1 DFQATT, CDR2 SNEGSKA (reference sequence). CDR3 nucleotide sequence: TGCAGTGCTTCGGGACTAGAACGGGGCAGTAATGAGCAGTTCTTC. It codes for CSASGLERGSNEQFF.

For this clonotype: As the CDR3 is not closed by the conserved phenylalanine or tryptophan, this likely results from a read error. CDR3 sequence: CTSNTTSGSRETQYS. The CDR3 region has the DNA TGTACCAGCAACACCACTAGCGGGAGTAGAGAGACCCAGTACTCC. The rearrangement links TRBV11-2 to TRBJ2-5, with 11 bases lining up with TRBD2. From germline, CDR1 is SGHAT and CDR2 FQNNGV. The CDR3 covers 15 residues.

This sequence joins TRBV6-2 or TRBV6-3 and TRBJ2-1; maybe TRBD2 (5 bases). The germline gives CDR1 MNHEY, CDR2 SVGEGT. The CDR3 is 16 amino acids. CDR3 loop: CAASYPSGLGFNEQFF. CDR3 nucleotide sequence: TGTGCTGCCAGTTACCCCTCCGGACTCGGCTTCAATGAGCAGTTCTTC.

A note on this clonotype: Germline is not matched at one junction end, which may reflect a read error. The V call is TRBV4-2, the J call TRBJ2-5; TRBD1 matches at 8 bases. Germline CDR1 reads LGHNA; CDR2 reads YNFKEQ. This CDR3 has 15 residues. The CDR3 bases are TGTGCCAGCGGCCACCCAGGACAGGGACAAGAGACCCAGTACTTC. This translates into CASGHPGQGQETQYF.

A note on this clonotype: Since a much larger clone is just one base distant, this may be a read error. This sequence joins TRBV4-2 and TRBJ1-6; possible D gene TRBD1, 6 bases. The CDR3 is 15 amino acids. Germline V gene sequence: CDR1 LGHNA, CDR2 YNFKEQ. The CDR3 loop is CASSQEDGGPSPLYF. CDR3 bases: TGTGCCAGCAGCCAAGAAGACGGGGGGCCCTCACCCCTCTACTTT.

This clonotype appeared a few times. A single base separates this from a much larger clone, so it may be a read error. The V and J genes are TRBV6-1 and TRBJ1-5; no clear D. Germline-derived CDR1 and CDR2 are MNHNS and SASEGT. The CDR3 runs to 14 residues. CDR3 in amino acids: CASSQEVGNQPQQF. The CDR3 coding sequence is TGTGCCAGCAGTCAAGAAGTCGGCAATCAGCCCCAGCAATTT.

The table lists this clonotype with a few counts. The chain employs TRBV20-1 and TRBJ2-5; TRBD2 aligns across 8 bases. CDR1 DFQATT and CDR2 SNEGSKA come from the germline V gene (reference sequence). V was clipped by 4 bases and J by 4 bases; unmatched bases: 2. The CDR3 has 12 residues. The CDR3 coding sequence is TGCAGTGCTACCCTAGCGGGAGAGACCCAGTACTTC. Protein: CSATLAGETQYF.

In regard to this clonotype: It may be a read error: a sequence one base away is much more abundant. No conserved phenylalanine or tryptophan is present at the end of the CDR3, so a read error is the likely explanation. The genes are TRBV13 and TRBJ2-1, with D perhaps matching TRBD1 or TRBD2 (5 bases each). The CDR3 contains 15 residues. Germline CDR1 PRHDT, CDR2 FYEKMQ (reference sequence). The V gene lost 3 bases and the J gene lost 6 bases, with 15 bases spanning the gap. Written as DNA, the CDR3 is TGTGCCAGCAGCTTCGGGACCCGGAATCGCAATGAGCAGTTCCTC. Translation: CASSFGTRNRNEQFL.

About this clonotype itself: Possible read error: a much larger clone is one base away. The gene calls are TRBV12-3 or TRBV12-4 and TRBJ1-5; weak D call: TRBD1 (5 bases). The CDR3 sequence is 15 residues long. This chain's CDR3 is CASSPGAISDQPQHF. CDR3 sequence (DNA): TGTGCCAGCAGCCCTGGGGCGATTAGCGATCAGCCCCAGCATTTT.

On this clonotype itself: One junction end does not reproduce the germline sequence, and a read error may be involved. The chain links TRBV6-1 to TRBJ2-6, with 8 bases matching TRBD1. Germline V lookup: CDR1 MNHNS, CDR2 SASEGT. This CDR3 is 16 amino acids long. The CDR3 is CACSAGTGSGANVLTF. The CDR3, as DNA: TGTGCCTGCAGTGCCGGGACAGGTTCTGGGGCCAACGTCCTGACTTTC.

On this clonotype itself: A read error may be the cause here, since a much bigger clone is one base away. The chain employs TRBV6-1 and TRBJ2-3, with TRBD1 identical over 8 bases. The CDR3 is made up of 16 amino acids. Germline V gene data show CDR1 as MNHNS and CDR2 as SASEGT. This CDR3 reads CTSVSGQGISTDTQYF. The CDR3, as DNA: TGTACCAGCGTATCCGGACAGGGCATAAGCACAGATACGCAGTATTTT.